This T cell receptor beta chain was identified during a study of graft-versus-host responses after intestinal transplantation. Study details: Following induction with anti-thymocyte globulin, all recipients were given tacrolimus and steroids for two to three years.

Clones were sequenced by immunoSEQ multiplex PCR, and TCRdb holds only the in-frame ones, with some missing. The sample consists of 45,000 to 60,000 clones, about 93% of them appearing once. The CDR3 loop spans 14 amino acids. Germline V gives CDR1 SNHLY, CDR2 FYNNEI. Trimming removed 2 bases at V and 4 bases at J, with 8 bases between. Study results and limitations: After transplant, early declines in HvG clones were associated with peak levels of circulating GvH clones. Subjects displaying graft-donor T cell macrochimerism possessed elevated graft-versus-host to host-versus-graft clonal ratios inside allografts. The authors found GvH clones in recipient marrow, some appearing first in ileum or blood.

This clone is a singleton in its sample. The antigen remains undetermined. The TCR sequence derives from a human donor who was the organ donor for an intestinal transplant. Sequencing was performed on unstimulated CD4+ T cells sorted from spleen or lymph node cells, taken before transplant. This sequence joins TRBV2 and TRBJ2-2; possibly TRBD2 for D (5 bases). In nucleotides, the CDR3 is TGTGCCAGCAGTGAAACTAGAGGCACCGGGGAGCTGTTTTTT. It is translated as CASSETRGTGELFF.